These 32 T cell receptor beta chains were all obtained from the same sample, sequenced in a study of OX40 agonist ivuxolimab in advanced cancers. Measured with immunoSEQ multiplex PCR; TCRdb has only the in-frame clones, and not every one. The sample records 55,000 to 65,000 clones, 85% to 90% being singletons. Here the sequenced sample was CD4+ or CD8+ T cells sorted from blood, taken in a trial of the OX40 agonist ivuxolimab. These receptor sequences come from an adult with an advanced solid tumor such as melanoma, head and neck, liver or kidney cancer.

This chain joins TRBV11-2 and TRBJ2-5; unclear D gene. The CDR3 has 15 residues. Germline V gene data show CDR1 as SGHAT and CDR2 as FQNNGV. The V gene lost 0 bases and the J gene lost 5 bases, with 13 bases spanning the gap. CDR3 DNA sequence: TGTGCCAGCAGCTTAGATGGGTTAGCAATGGAGACCCAGTACTTC. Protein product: CASSLDGLAMETQYF.

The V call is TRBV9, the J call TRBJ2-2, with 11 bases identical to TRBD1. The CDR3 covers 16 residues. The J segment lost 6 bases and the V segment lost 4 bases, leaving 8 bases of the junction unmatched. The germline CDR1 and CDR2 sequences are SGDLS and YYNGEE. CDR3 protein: CASSPRRDRGAGELFF. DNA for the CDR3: TGTGCCAGCAGCCCGAGAAGGGACAGGGGGGCCGGGGAGCTGTTTTTT. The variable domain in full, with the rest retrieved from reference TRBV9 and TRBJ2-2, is DSGVTQTPKHLITATGQRVTLRCSPRSGDLSVYWYQQSLDQGLQFLIQYYNGEERAKGNILERFSAQQFPDLHSELNLSSLELGDSALYFCASSPRRDRGAGELFFGEGSRLTVL.

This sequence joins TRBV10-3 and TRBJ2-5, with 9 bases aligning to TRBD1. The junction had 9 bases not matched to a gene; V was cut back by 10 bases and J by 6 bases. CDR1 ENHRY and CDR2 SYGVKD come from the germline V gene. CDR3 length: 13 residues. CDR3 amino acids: CATGTGREQTQYF. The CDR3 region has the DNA TGTGCCACCGGGACAGGGCGGGAGCAGACCCAGTACTTC.

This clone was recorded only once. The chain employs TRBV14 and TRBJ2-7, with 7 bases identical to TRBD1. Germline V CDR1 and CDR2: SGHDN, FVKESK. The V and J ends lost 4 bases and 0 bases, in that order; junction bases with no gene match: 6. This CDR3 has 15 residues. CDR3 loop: CASSLATGSSYEQYF. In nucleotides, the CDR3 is TGTGCCAGCAGCCTAGCGACAGGGTCCTCCTACGAGCAGTACTTC.

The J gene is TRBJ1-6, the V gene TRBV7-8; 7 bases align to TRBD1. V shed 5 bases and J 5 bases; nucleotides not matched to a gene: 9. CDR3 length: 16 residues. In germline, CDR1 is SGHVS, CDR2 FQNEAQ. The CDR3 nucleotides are TGTGCCAGCAGCCGCGACAGGGAGAGGGATAATTCACCCCTCCACTTT. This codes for CASSRDRERDNSPLHF.

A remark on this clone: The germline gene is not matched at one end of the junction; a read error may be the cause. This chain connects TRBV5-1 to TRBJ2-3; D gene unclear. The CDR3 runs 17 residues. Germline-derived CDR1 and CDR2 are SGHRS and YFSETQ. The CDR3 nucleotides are TGCGCCAGCAGCTTTCAATCGGGCAGATCAAACACAGATATGCAGTATTTT. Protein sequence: CASSFQSGRSNTDMQYF. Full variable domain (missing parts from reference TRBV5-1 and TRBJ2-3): KAGVTQTPRYLIKTRGQQVTLSCSPISGHRSVSWYQQTPGQGLQFLFEYFSETQRNKGNFPGRFSGRQFSNSRSEMNVSTLELGDSALYLCASSFQSGRSNTDMQYFGPGTRLTVL.

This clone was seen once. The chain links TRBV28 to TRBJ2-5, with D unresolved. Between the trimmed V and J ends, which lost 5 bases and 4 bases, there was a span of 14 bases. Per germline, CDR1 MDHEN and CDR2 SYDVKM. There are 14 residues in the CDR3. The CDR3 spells CASSQIGPIETQYF. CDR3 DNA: TGTGCCAGCAGTCAGATAGGACCGATAGAGACCCAGTACTTC.

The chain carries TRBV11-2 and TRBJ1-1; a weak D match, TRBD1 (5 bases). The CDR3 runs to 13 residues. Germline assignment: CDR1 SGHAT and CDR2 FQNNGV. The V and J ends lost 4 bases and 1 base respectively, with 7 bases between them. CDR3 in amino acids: CASSWDGNTEAFF. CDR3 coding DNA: TGTGCCAGCAGCTGGGACGGGAACACTGAAGCTTTCTTT.

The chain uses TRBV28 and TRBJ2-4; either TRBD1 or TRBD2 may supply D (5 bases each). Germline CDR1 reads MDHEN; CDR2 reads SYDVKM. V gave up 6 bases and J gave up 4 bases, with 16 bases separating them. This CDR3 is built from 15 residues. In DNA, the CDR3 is TGTGCCAGCAGAGGGCCCCGGGACGCGAAAAACATTCAGTACTTC. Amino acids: CASRGPRDAKNIQYF.

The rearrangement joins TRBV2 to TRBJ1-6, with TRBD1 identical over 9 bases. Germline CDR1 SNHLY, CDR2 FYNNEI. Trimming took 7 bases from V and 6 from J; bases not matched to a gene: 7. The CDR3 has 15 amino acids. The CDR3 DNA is TGTGCCAGCACACTTCTGGGACAGGGTAATTCACCCCTCCACTTT. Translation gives CASTLLGQGNSPLHF.

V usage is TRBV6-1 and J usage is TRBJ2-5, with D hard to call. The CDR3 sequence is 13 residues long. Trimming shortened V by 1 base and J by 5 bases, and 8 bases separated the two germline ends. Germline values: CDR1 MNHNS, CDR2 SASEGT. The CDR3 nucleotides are TGTGCCAGCAGTGAAGGCCTGAAGGAGACCCAGTACTTC. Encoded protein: CASSEGLKETQYF.

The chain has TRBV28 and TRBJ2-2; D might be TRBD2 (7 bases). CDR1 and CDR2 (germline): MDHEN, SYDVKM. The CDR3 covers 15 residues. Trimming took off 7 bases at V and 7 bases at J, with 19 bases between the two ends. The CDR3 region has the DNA TGTGCCAGCATCTTTCGGGGGGCCCGGGGCGGGGAGCTGTTTTTT. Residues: CASIFRGARGGELFF.

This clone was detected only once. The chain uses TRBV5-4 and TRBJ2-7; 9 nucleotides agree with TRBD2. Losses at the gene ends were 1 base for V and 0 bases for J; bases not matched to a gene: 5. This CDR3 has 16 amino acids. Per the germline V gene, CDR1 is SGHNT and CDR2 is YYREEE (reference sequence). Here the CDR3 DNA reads TGTGCCAGCAGCTTGTCTAGCGGGACCTACTCCTACGAGCAGTACTTC. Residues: CASSLSSGTYSYEQYF.

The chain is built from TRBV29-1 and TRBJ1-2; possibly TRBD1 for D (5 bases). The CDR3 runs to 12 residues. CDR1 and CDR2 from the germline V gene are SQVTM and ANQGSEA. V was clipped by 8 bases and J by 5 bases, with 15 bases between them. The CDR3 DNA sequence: TGCAGCCTCAAAGGGGACCTATATGGCTACACCTTC. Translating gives CSLKGDLYGYTF. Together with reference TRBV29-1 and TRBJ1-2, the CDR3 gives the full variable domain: SAVISQKPSRDICQRGTSLTIQCQVDSQVTMMFWYRQQPGQSLTLIATANQGSEATYESGFVIDKFPISRPNLTFSTLTVSNMSPEDSSIYLCSLKGDLYGYTFGSGTRLTVV.

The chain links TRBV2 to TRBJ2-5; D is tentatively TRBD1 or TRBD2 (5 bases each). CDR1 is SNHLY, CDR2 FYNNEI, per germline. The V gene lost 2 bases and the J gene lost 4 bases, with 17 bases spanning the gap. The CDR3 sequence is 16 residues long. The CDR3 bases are TGTGCCAGCAGTGAAATTAGGTCAGGGAGACGAGAGACCCAGTACTTC. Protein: CASSEIRSGRRETQYF.

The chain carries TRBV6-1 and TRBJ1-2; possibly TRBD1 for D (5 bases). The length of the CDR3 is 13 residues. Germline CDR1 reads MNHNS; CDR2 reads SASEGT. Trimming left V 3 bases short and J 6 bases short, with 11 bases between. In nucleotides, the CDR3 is TGTGCCAGCAGTGAGTTCGGACAAAATGGCTACACCTTC. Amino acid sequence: CASSEFGQNGYTF.

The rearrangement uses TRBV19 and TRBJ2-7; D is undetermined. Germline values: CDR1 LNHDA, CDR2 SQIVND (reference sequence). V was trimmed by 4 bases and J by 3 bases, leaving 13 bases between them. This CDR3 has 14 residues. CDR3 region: CASSRAGSNYEQYF. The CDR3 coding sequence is TGTGCCAGTAGTAGGGCAGGTTCAAACTACGAGCAGTACTTC.

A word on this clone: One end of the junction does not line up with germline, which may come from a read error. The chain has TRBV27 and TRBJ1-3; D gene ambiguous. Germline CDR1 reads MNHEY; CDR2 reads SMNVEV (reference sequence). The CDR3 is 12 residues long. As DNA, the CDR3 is TGTGCCAGTAGTTACCCTGGAAACACCATATATTTT. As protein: CASSYPGNTIYF.

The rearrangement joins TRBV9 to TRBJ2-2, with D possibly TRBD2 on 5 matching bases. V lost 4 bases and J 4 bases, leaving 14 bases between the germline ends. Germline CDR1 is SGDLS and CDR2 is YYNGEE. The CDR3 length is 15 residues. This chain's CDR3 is CASSRSTSGTGELFF. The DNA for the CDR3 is TGTGCCAGCAGCCGGTCGACGAGCGGCACCGGGGAGCTGTTTTTT.

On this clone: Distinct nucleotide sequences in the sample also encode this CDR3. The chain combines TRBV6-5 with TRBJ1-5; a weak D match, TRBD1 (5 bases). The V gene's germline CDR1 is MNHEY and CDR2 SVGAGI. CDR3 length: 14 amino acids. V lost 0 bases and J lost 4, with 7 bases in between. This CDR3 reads CASSYSRGNQPQHF. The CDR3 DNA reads TGTGCCAGCAGTTACTCGCGGGGGAATCAGCCCCAGCATTTT.

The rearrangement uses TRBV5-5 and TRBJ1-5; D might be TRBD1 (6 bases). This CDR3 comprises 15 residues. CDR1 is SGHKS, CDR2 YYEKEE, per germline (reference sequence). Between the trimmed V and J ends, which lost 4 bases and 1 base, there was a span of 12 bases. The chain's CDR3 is CASSPQGTSNQPQHF. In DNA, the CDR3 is TGTGCCAGCAGCCCACAGGGAACGAGCAATCAGCCCCAGCATTTT. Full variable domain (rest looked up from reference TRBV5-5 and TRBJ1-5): DAGVTQSPTHLIKTRGQQVTLRCSPISGHKSVSWYQQVLGQGPQFIFQYYEKEERGRGNFPDRFSARQFPNYSSELNVNALLLGDSALYLCASSPQGTSNQPQHFGDGTRLSIL.

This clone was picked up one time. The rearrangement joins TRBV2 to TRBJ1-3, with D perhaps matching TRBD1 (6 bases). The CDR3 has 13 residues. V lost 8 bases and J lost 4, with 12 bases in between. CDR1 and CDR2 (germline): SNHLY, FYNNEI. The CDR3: CASHRELGNTIYF. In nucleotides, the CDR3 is TGTGCCAGCCACAGGGAGTTGGGAAACACCATATATTTT.

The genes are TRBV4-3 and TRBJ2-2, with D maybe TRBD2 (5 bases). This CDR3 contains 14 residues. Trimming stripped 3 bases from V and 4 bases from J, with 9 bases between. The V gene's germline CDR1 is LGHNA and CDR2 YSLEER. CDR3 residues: CASSHSAGTGELFF. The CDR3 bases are TGCGCCAGCAGCCACTCTGCGGGCACCGGGGAGCTGTTTTTT.

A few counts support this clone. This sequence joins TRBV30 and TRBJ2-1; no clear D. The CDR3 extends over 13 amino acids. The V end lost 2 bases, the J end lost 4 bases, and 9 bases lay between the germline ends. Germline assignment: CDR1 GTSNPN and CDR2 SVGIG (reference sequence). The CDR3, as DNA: TGTGCCTGGAGTAAGAGAGCATACAATGAGCAGTTCTTC. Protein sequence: CAWSKRAYNEQFF.

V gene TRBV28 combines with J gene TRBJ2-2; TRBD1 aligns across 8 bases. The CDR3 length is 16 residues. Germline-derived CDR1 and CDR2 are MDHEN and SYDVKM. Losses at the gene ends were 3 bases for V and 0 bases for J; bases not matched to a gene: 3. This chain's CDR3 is CASSLDRAPNTGELFF. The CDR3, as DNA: TGTGCCAGCAGTTTGGACAGGGCCCCGAACACCGGGGAGCTGTTTTTT.

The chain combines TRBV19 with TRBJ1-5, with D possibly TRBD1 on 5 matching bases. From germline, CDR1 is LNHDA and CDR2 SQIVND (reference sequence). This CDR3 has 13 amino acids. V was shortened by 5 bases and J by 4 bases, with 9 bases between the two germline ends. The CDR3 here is CASSGAGNQPQHF. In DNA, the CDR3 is TGTGCCAGTAGTGGGGCGGGAAATCAGCCCCAGCATTTT. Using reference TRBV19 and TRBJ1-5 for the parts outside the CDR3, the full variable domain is DGGITQSPKYLFRKEGQNVTLSCEQNLNHDAMYWYRQDPGQGLRLIYYSQIVNDFQKGDIAEGYSVSREKKESFPLTVTSAQKNPTAFYLCASSGAGNQPQHFGDGTRLSIL.

The CDR3 region has the DNA TGTGCCAGCAGTGAGAGAACAGGGAGCTCCTACAATGAGCAGTTCTTC. Its translation: CASSERTGSSYNEQFF. The chain carries TRBV6-1 and TRBJ2-1, with D maybe TRBD1 (6 bases). Germline CDR1 reads MNHNS; CDR2 reads SASEGT. This CDR3 has 16 residues. Trimming stripped 3 bases from V and 0 bases from J, with 12 bases between.

CDR3 DNA sequence: TGTGCCAGCAGCCCAGGACAGCTGAACACCGGGGAGCTGTTTTTT. Translation gives CASSPGQLNTGELFF. The chain recombines TRBV5-8 with TRBJ2-2; a possible D gene is TRBD1 (6 bases). The CDR3 runs to 15 residues. Trimming shortened V by 4 bases and J by 1 base, and 11 bases separated the two germline ends. Per the germline V gene, CDR1 is SGHTS and CDR2 is YDEGEE. The full variable domain, its missing parts supplied by reference TRBV5-8 and TRBJ2-2, is EAGVTQSPTHLIKTRGQQATLRCSPISGHTSVYWYQQALGLGLQFLLWYDEGEERNRGNFPPRFSGRQFPNYSSELNVNALELEDSALYLCASSPGQLNTGELFFGEGSRLTVL.

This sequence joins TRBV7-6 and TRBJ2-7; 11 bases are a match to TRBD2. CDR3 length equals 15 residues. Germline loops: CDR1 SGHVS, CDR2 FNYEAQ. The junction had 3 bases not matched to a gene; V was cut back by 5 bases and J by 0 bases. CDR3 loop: CASSQGLADSYEQYF. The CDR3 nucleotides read TGTGCCAGCAGCCAGGGACTAGCGGACTCCTACGAGCAGTACTTC.

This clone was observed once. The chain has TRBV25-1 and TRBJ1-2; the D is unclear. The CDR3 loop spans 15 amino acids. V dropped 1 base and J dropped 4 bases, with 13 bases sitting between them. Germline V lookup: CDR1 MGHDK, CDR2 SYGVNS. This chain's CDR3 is CASSESEAPGYGYTF. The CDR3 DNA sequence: TGTGCCAGCAGTGAATCCGAAGCCCCCGGCTATGGCTACACCTTC.

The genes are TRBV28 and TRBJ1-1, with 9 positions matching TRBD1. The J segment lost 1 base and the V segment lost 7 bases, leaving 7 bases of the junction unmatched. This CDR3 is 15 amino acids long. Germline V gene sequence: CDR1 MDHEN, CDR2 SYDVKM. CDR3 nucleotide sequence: TGTGCCAGCACCGAACCGGGACAGGGGAACACTGAAGCTTTCTTT. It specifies CASTEPGQGNTEAFF.

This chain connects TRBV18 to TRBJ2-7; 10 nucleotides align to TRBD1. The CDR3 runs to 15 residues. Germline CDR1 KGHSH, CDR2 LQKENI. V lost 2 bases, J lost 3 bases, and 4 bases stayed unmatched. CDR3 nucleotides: TGTGCCAGCTCACCATCGGGACAGGGGATCTACGAGCAGTACTTC. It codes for CASSPSGQGIYEQYF. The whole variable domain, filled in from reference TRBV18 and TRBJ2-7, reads NAGVMQNPRHLVRRRGQEARLRCSPMKGHSHVYWYRQLPEEGLKFMVYLQKENIIDESGMPKERFSAEFPKEGPSILRIQQVVRGDSAAYFCASSPSGQGIYEQYFGPGTRLTVT.